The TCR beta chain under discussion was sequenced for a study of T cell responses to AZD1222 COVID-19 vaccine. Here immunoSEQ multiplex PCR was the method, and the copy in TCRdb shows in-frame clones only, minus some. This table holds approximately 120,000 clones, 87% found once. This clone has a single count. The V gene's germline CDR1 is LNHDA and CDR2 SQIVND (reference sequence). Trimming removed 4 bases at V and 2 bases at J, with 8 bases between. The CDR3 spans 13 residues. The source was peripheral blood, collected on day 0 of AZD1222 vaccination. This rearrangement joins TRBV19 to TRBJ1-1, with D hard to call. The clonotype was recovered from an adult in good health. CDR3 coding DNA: TGTGCCAGTAGTACCCGCCTAAACACTGAAGCTTTCTTT. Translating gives CASSTRLNTEAFF. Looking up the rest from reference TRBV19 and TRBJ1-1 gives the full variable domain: DGGITQSPKYLFRKEGQNVTLSCEQNLNHDAMYWYRQDPGQGLRLIYYSQIVNDFQKGDIAEGYSVSREKKESFPLTVTSAQKNPTAFYLCASSTRLNTEAFFGQGTRLTVV.